The sequence of this T cell receptor beta chain was determined in a study of shared clonotypes between healthy human individuals. The CDR3 consists of 18 residues. V was cut by 2 bases and J by 4 bases, with 21 bases left in between. Germline V gene lookup returns CDR1 MRHNA and CDR2 SNTAGT. Several immunoSEQ 96-well plates shared each subset's DNA, each plate a replicate. Sequencing was performed with immunoSEQ multiplex PCR; in TCRdb, only in-frame clones are kept and a portion is missing. The sample includes 2.3 million or so clones, 80% to 95% of them seen just once. Sequenced: naive CD4+ T cells from PBMCs. Sample subset: CD45RA+ positively selected. This chain connects TRBV6-4 to TRBJ1-5; D not resolved. This clonotype was obtained from a young man in good health. Some clones in this sample may be carry-over from other donors' samples. This CDR3 is CASSDPRRHRGPNQPQHF. The CDR3 coding sequence is TGTGCCAGCAGTGACCCGAGGCGGCACCGAGGTCCTAATCAGCCCCAGCATTTT.